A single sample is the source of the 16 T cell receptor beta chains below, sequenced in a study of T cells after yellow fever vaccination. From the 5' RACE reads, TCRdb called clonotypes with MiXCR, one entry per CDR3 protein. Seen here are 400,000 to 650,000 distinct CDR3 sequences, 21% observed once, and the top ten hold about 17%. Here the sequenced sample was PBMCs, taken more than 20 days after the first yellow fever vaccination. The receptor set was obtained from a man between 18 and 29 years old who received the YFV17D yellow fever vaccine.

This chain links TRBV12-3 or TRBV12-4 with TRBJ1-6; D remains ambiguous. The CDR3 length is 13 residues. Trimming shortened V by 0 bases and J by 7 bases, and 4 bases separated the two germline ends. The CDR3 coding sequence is TGTGCCAGCAGTTTAGCGCTGAATTCACCCCTCCACTTT. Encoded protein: CASSLALNSPLHF.

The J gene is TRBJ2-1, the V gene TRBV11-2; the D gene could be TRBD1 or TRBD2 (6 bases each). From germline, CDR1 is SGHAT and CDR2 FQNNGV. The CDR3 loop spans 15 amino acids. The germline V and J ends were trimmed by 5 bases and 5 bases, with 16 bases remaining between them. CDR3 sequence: CASSPGAGTHNEQFF. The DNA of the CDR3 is TGTGCCAGCAGCCCGGGGGCAGGGACCCACAATGAGCAGTTCTTC.

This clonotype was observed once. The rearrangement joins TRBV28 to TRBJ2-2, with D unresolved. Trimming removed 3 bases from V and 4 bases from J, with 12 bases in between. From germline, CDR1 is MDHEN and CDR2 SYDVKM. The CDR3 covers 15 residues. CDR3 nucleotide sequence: TGTGCCAGCAGTTTGCTAGGGCGTAGCACCGGGGAGCTGTTTTTT. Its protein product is CASSLLGRSTGELFF.

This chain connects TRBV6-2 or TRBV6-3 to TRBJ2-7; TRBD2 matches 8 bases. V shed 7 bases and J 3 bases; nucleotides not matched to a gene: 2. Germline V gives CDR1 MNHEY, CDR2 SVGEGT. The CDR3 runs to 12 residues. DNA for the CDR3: TGTGCCAGCAACCGGGGGGGCTACGAGCAGTACTTC. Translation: CASNRGGYEQYF.

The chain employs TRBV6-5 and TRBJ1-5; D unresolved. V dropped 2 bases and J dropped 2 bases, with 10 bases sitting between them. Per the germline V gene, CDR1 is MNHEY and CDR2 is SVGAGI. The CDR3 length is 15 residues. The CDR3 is CASSYVGGGNQPQHF. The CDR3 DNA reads TGTGCCAGCAGTTACGTCGGCGGCGGCAATCAGCCCCAGCATTTT.

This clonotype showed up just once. CDR3 bases: TGCAGTGCAACCGACTTTACCTACGAGCAGTACGTC. Residues: CSATDFTYEQYV. This chain connects TRBV20-1 to TRBJ2-7; D gene ambiguous. V lost 6 bases and J lost 2, with 11 bases in between. The CDR3 sequence is 12 residues long. Germline V gene data show CDR1 as DFQATT and CDR2 as SNEGSKA (reference sequence).

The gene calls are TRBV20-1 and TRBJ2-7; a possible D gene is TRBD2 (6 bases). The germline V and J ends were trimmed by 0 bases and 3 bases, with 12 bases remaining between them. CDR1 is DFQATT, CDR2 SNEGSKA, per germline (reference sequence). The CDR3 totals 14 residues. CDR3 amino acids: CSARDLRGDYEQYF. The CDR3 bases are TGCAGTGCTAGAGATCTTCGCGGGGACTACGAGCAGTACTTC.

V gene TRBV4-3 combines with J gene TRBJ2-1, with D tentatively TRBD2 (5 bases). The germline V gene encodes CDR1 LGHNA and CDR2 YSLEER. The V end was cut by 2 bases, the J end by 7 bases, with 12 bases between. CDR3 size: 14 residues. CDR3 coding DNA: TGCGCCAGCAGCCAACGGCTAGCCCCTAATGAGCAGTTCTTC. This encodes CASSQRLAPNEQFF.

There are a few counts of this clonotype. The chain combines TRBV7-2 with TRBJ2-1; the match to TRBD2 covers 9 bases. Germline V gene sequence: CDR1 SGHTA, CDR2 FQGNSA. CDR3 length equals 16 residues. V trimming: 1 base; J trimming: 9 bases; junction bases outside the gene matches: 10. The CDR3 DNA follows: TGTGCCAGCAGCTTAGTGGAACAGGGCGGGGGGGGTGAGCAGTTCTTC. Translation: CASSLVEQGGGGEQFF.

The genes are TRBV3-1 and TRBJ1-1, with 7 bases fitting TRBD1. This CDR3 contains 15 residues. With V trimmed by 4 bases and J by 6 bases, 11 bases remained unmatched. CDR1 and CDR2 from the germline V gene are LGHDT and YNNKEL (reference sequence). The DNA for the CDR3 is TGTGCCAGCAGCCTTACGGGGACAGAGGATTCTGAAGCTTTCTTT. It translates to CASSLTGTEDSEAFF.

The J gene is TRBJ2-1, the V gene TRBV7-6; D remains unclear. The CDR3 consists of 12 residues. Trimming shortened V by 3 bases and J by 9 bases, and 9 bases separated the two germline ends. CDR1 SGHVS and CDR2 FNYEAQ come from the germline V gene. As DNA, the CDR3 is TGTGCCAGCAGCTTGACTGCCGGTGAGCAGTTCTTC. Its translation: CASSLTAGEQFF.

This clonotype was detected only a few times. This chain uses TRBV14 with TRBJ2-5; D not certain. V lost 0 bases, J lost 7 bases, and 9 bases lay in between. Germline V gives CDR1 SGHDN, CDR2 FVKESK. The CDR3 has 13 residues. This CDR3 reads CASSQDVSGTQYF. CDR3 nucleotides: TGTGCCAGCAGCCAAGACGTCAGTGGGACCCAGTACTTC. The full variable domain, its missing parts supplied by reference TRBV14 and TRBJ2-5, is EAGVTQFPSHSVIEKGQTVTLRCDPISGHDNLYWYRRVMGKEIKFLLHFVKESKQDESGMPNNRFLAERTGGTYSTLKVQPAELEDSGVYFCASSQDVSGTQYFGPGTRLLVL.

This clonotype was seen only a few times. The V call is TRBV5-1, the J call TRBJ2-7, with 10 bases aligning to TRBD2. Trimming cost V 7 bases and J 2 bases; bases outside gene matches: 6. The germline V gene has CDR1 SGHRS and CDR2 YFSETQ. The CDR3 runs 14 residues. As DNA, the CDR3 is TGCGCCAGCTTTTTGAGCGGGGGGGCCTACGAGCAGTACTTC. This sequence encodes CASFLSGGAYEQYF.

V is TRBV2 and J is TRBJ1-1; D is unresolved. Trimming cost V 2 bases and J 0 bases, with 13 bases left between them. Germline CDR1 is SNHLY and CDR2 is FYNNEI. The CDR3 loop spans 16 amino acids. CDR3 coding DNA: TGTGCCAGCAGTGAATATGGGGTGTCAATGAACACTGAAGCTTTCTTT. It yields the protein CASSEYGVSMNTEAFF.

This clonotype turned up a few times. CDR3 region: CATSDSGSGANVLTF. The CDR3 nucleotides read TGTGCCACCAGTGATTCAGGGTCCGGGGCCAACGTCCTGACTTTC. The genes are TRBV24-1 and TRBJ2-6, with TRBD1 as a possible D gene (5 bases). The V and J ends lost 2 bases and 4 bases respectively, with 8 bases between them. The CDR3 runs 15 residues. Germline values: CDR1 KGHDR, CDR2 SFDVKD.

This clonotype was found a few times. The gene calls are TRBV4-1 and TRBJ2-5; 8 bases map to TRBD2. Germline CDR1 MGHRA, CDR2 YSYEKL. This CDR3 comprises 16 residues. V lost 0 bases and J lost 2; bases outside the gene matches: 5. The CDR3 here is CASSQDGSGVQETQYF. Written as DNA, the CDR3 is TGCGCCAGCAGCCAAGATGGTAGCGGGGTACAAGAGACCCAGTACTTC.